These 5 T cell receptor beta chains were sequenced from one sample in a study of T cells in Graves' hyperthyroidism and ophthalmopathy. What was amplified from RNA transcripts were TCR beta CDR3 regions. With the HTBI primer set, the TCR CDR3 went through a first round of RT-PCR. TCRdb used MiXCR to reprocess the multiplex PCR reads, holding one entry per CDR3 protein. The repertoire holds more than 450,000 distinct CDR3 sequences, with approximately 14% as singletons. Specimen: blood. The receptors were sampled from a woman in her 40s with Graves' hyperthyroidism.

In its sample, this clonotype was seen many times. The chain joins TRBV7-2 to TRBJ2-2; D ambiguous. Deletions cut 3 bases from V and 5 bases from J, with 10 bases between. This CDR3 region has 14 residues. Germline V gives CDR1 SGHTA, CDR2 FQGNSA. Here the CDR3 reads CASSLGIGTGELFF. The CDR3 nucleotides are TGTGCCAGCAGCTTGGGGATAGGTACCGGGGAGCTGTTTTTT.

The genes are TRBV9 and TRBJ2-5; 8 nucleotides line up with TRBD1. In germline, CDR1 is SGDLS, CDR2 YYNGEE. V shed 0 bases and J 6 bases; nucleotides not matched to a gene: 7. This CDR3 comprises 15 residues. The CDR3 DNA is TGTGCCAGCAGCGTAGAATGGCAGGGGGCCAAGACCCAGTACTTC. This codes for CASSVEWQGAKTQYF. Combining the CDR3 with reference TRBV9 and TRBJ2-5 gives the whole variable domain DSGVTQTPKHLITATGQRVTLRCSPRSGDLSVYWYQQSLDQGLQFLIQYYNGEERAKGNILERFSAQQFPDLHSELNLSSLELGDSALYFCASSVEWQGAKTQYFGPGTRLLVL.

This clonotype was detected many times. The chain links TRBV10-3 to TRBJ2-1; 16 bases fit TRBD2. CDR1 is ENHRY and CDR2 is SYGVKD in the germline V gene. CDR3 length: 18 residues. Trimming cost V 3 bases and J 4 bases; bases outside gene matches: 6. The CDR3 here is CAISDSGTSGRAYNEQFF. The CDR3 DNA reads TGTGCCATCAGTGACTCGGGGACTAGCGGGAGGGCTTACAATGAGCAGTTCTTC.

This clonotype was counted ten times or more. The rearrangement joins TRBV2 to TRBJ1-5; D remains ambiguous. Trimming removed 6 bases from V and 6 bases from J, with 18 bases in between. CDR1 and CDR2 from the germline V gene are SNHLY and FYNNEI. The CDR3 sequence is 15 residues long. The CDR3 is CASSPVTGPGQPQHF. CDR3 bases: TGTGCCAGCAGCCCCGTGACCGGTCCTGGTCAGCCCCAGCATTTT.

This clonotype was detected many times. DNA of the CDR3: TGTGCCAGCAGTTTATGGGACAGGGGCTACAATGAGCAGTTCTTC. Residues: CASSLWDRGYNEQFF. The chain is built from TRBV28 and TRBJ2-1; 9 nucleotides line up with TRBD1. V lost 0 bases to trimming and J lost 3 bases; unmatched junction nucleotides: 0. CDR3 length: 15 amino acids. CDR1 is MDHEN, CDR2 SYDVKM, per germline.